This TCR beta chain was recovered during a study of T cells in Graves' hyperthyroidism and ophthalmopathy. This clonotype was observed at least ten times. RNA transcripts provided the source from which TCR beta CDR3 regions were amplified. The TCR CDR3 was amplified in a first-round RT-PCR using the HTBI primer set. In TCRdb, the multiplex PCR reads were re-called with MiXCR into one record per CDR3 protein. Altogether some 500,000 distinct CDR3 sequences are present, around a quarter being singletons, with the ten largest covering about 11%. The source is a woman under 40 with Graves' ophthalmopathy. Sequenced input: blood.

For the CDR3, the DNA is TGCAGTGCTAGCGGGGAGGGATCAGCGGGGGGGCCTAGAGAGACCCAGTACTTC. This encodes CSASGEGSAGGPRETQYF. The genes are TRBV20-1 and TRBJ2-5, with TRBD2 identical over 10 bases. The ends lost 3 bases at V and 4 bases at J; junction bases unmatched: 17. CDR3 size: 18 residues. Germline values: CDR1 DFQATT, CDR2 SNEGSKA (reference sequence).